One sample yielded the 25 T cell receptor beta chains listed below, sequenced in a study of post-analysis software for immune sequencing data. Prepared TCR beta cDNA libraries contained unique molecular identifiers. MiXCR was run by TCRdb on the PCR reads, yielding one entry per CDR3 protein. The table has 600,000 to 750,000 distinct CDR3 sequences, 59% seen once. Findings of the study overall: A few TRBV segments occurring more often in patients than controls included TRBV5-6, TRBV5-1 and TRBV20-1.

Their recognized antigens are unknown. Sequenced sample: blood. All receptors come from a girl aged 2 to 10 with multiple sclerosis.

As DNA, the CDR3 is TGTGCCAGCAGTCTCAGGGTTGGCGGGTCACCCCTCCACTTT. Translation: CASSLRVGGSPLHF. The chain employs TRBV12-3 or TRBV12-4 and TRBJ1-6; a weak D match, TRBD1 (5 bases). V was pared by 5 bases and J by 10 bases, with 15 bases between. There are 14 residues in the CDR3.

The chain is built from TRBV29-1 and TRBJ2-1; 9 nucleotides align to TRBD2. The J call may not be correct, given that the DNA end is closer to TRBJ2-7. Germline V CDR1 and CDR2: SQVTM, ANQGSEA. The CDR3 sequence is 15 residues long. The CDR3 DNA follows: TGCAGCGTTGTGGTTGCGGGAGGGCCGGGGAATGAGCAGTACTTC. This encodes CSVVVAGGPGNEQYF.

The chain uses TRBV7-2 and TRBJ1-5; 8 bases are shared with TRBD1. The CDR3 totals 15 residues. Germline V gene sequence: CDR1 SGHTA, CDR2 FQGNSA. V trimming: 5 bases; J trimming: 3 bases; junction bases outside the gene matches: 6. Written as DNA, the CDR3 is TGTGCCAGCAGCGAAAGGACAGGGATCAATCAGCCCCAGCATTTT. Its translation is CASSERTGINQPQHF.

The chain is built from TRBV2 and TRBJ2-1, with a tentative D call TRBD2 (6 bases). Trimming shortened V by 3 bases and J by 2 bases, and 8 bases separated the two germline ends. Germline CDR1 is SNHLY and CDR2 is FYNNEI. The CDR3 runs 14 residues. The CDR3 spells CASSDRGTYNEQFF. The CDR3 DNA reads as TGTGCCAGCAGTGATCGGGGGACCTACAATGAGCAGTTCTTC.

The chain joins TRBV20-1 to TRBJ1-1; TRBD1 is a possible D gene (5 bases). The germline V gene encodes CDR1 DFQATT and CDR2 SNEGSKA (reference sequence). The V gene lost 0 bases and the J gene lost 1 base, with 15 bases spanning the gap. The CDR3 sequence is 16 residues long. The CDR3 DNA reads TGCAGTGCTAGAGAGGGGACCAGCGATGGGAACACTGAAGCTTTCTTT. It translates to CSAREGTSDGNTEAFF.

The chain joins TRBV7-9 to TRBJ2-6, with 7 bases identical to TRBD1. Per the germline V gene, CDR1 is SEHNR and CDR2 is FQNEAQ (reference sequence). Losses at the gene ends were 5 bases for V and 0 bases for J; bases not matched to a gene: 13. The CDR3 length is 19 residues. The CDR3 sequence: CASSVPRDSWTSGANVLTF. The CDR3 bases are TGTGCCAGCAGCGTCCCCCGGGACAGTTGGACCTCTGGGGCCAACGTCCTGACTTTC.

This rearrangement joins TRBV10-2 to TRBJ1-2, with 7 bases aligning to TRBD1. Germline V lookup: CDR1 WSHSY, CDR2 SAAADI. The CDR3 is 14 residues long. Trimming took 7 bases from V and 4 from J; bases not matched to a gene: 9. In DNA, the CDR3 is TGCGCCAGCATGGGTGGGCAGGGGGGCTATGGCTACACCTTC. Translation: CASMGGQGGYGYTF.

CDR3 protein: CASREGTAYNEQFF. The CDR3 DNA reads TGTGCCAGCAGAGAGGGGACGGCTTACAATGAGCAGTTCTTC. The rearrangement links TRBV12-3 or TRBV12-4 to TRBJ2-1; the D call may be TRBD1 or TRBD2 (5 bases each). The CDR3 length is 14 residues. V dropped 6 bases and J dropped 4 bases, with 13 bases sitting between them.

V usage is TRBV10-3 and J usage is TRBJ2-5, with D unclear. Germline V gene data show CDR1 as ENHRY and CDR2 as SYGVKD. Deletions cut 3 bases from V and 0 bases from J, with 5 bases between. The CDR3 loop spans 13 amino acids. CDR3 sequence: CAISEAYQETQYF. CDR3 coding DNA: TGTGCCATCAGTGAAGCGTACCAAGAGACCCAGTACTTC.

The rearrangement joins TRBV11-2 to TRBJ2-3; TRBD1 matches 7 bases. The J segment lost 2 bases and the V segment lost 7 bases, leaving 6 bases of the junction unmatched. The CDR3 length is 14 residues. Per the germline V gene, CDR1 is SGHAT and CDR2 is FQNNGV. The CDR3 is CASTHDRVTDTQYF. For the CDR3, the DNA is TGTGCCAGCACCCACGACAGGGTCACAGATACGCAGTATTTT.

This clonotype turned up a few times. This chain uses TRBV20-1 with TRBJ2-7; D may match TRBD1 or TRBD2 (6 bases each). V was trimmed by 3 bases and J by 1 base, leaving 19 bases between them. This CDR3 contains 16 residues. CDR1 is DFQATT and CDR2 is SNEGSKA in the germline V gene (reference sequence). CDR3 residues: CSASALGGTDSYEQYF. The CDR3 DNA is TGCAGTGCTAGCGCCTTAGGGGGGACGGATTCCTACGAGCAGTACTTC.

The chain combines TRBV6-2 or TRBV6-3 with TRBJ2-7; D is perhaps TRBD2 (6 bases). Per the germline V gene, CDR1 is MNHEY and CDR2 is SVGEGT. The CDR3 has 16 amino acids. V lost 6 bases, J lost 1 base, and 19 bases lay in between. The CDR3 DNA reads as TGTGCCAGCAGGGGGGGATCTGGACGGCCATCCTACGAGCAGTACTTC. Encoded protein: CASRGGSGRPSYEQYF.

The rearrangement uses TRBV5-5 and TRBJ2-6; D gene ambiguous. Germline CDR1 reads SGHKS; CDR2 reads YYEKEE (reference sequence). V was shortened by 0 bases and J by 1 base, with 11 bases between the two germline ends. The CDR3 spans 17 residues. The CDR3 sequence is CASSLAVSRSGANVLTF. The CDR3 coding sequence is TGTGCCAGCAGCTTGGCCGTTTCGAGATCTGGGGCCAACGTCCTGACTTTC.

CDR3 bases: TGTGCCAGCACCCCCGGGACTAGTGTTTACAATGAGCAGTTCTTC. Its translation: CASTPGTSVYNEQFF. The V call is TRBV5-4, the J call TRBJ2-1, with 8 bases matching TRBD2. CDR1 SGHNT and CDR2 YYREEE come from the germline V gene (reference sequence). With 6 bases clipped from V and 4 bases from J, the junction kept 9 bases outside the gene matches. This CDR3 has 15 residues.

V is TRBV7-9 and J is TRBJ1-2; 8 bases line up with TRBD1. This CDR3 region has 14 residues. The trim removed 5 bases at V and 2 bases at J, leaving 4 bases unmatched. Germline-derived CDR1 and CDR2 are SEHNR and FQNEAQ (reference sequence). The CDR3: CASSPRDRNYGYTF. CDR3 bases: TGTGCCAGCAGCCCTCGGGACAGGAACTATGGCTACACCTTC.

V is TRBV12-3 or TRBV12-4 and J is TRBJ2-1, with D perhaps TRBD1 or TRBD2 (5 bases each). The CDR3 contains 15 residues. Trimming took off 6 bases at V and 6 bases at J, with 18 bases between the two ends. DNA of the CDR3: TGTGCCAGCAGCCCTGGACCTTTGAGGGGCAATGAGCAGTTCTTC. As protein: CASSPGPLRGNEQFF.

This clonotype has only one observation. The chain couples TRBV7-9 to TRBJ1-2; 12 bases align to TRBD1. The CDR3 contains 17 residues. Germline V CDR1 and CDR2: SEHNR, FQNEAQ (reference sequence). J gave up 5 bases and V 4 bases, and 11 bases lay outside the gene matches. This CDR3 is CASSSDAGTGGAYGYTF. The CDR3 region has the DNA TGTGCCAGCAGCTCGGATGCCGGGACAGGGGGCGCGTATGGCTACACCTTC.

There are a few counts of this clonotype. This sequence joins TRBV7-9 and TRBJ2-3; D may be TRBD1 (6 bases). CDR3 size: 15 residues. V lost 4 bases, J lost 4 bases, and 15 bases lay in between. Per germline, CDR1 SEHNR and CDR2 FQNEAQ (reference sequence). The CDR3 DNA follows: TGTGCCAGCAGCTACACAGGGAAGTCGGCAGATACGCAGTATTTT. Translating it yields CASSYTGKSADTQYF.

V gene TRBV15 combines with J gene TRBJ1-2; 8 nucleotides align to TRBD1. V dropped 2 bases and J dropped 8; count of bases not matched to a gene: 19. The germline CDR1 and CDR2 sequences are LNHNV and YYDKDF (reference sequence). The CDR3 covers 18 residues. The CDR3 protein is CATSRTPTPGGQDGGYTF. The CDR3 DNA reads TGTGCCACCAGCAGAACCCCAACCCCAGGGGGACAGGACGGCGGCTACACCTTC.

The chain recombines TRBV2 with TRBJ2-5, with no clear D. Germline values: CDR1 SNHLY, CDR2 FYNNEI. The V end was cut by 4 bases, the J end by 6 bases, with 12 bases between. The CDR3 sequence is 13 residues long. CDR3 in DNA: TGTGCCAGCAGTGCGGTGGGATTCAAGACCCAGTACTTC. Translated, it gives CASSAVGFKTQYF.

This clonotype was counted a few times. J is TRBJ1-2 and V is TRBV29-1; 9 bases map to TRBD1. Germline lookup yields CDR1 SQVTM and CDR2 ANQGSEA. The CDR3 is made up of 15 amino acids. The V and J ends lost 2 bases and 5 bases, in that order; junction bases with no gene match: 9. The CDR3 loop reads CSVEKTGTGRYGYTF. The CDR3 DNA follows: TGCAGCGTTGAAAAGACCGGGACAGGGAGATATGGCTACACCTTC. Full variable domain (rest looked up from reference TRBV29-1 and TRBJ1-2): SAVISQKPSRDICQRGTSLTIQCQVDSQVTMMFWYRQQPGQSLTLIATANQGSEATYESGFVIDKFPISRPNLTFSTLTVSNMSPEDSSIYLCSVEKTGTGRYGYTFGSGTRLTVV.

This chain joins TRBV29-1 and TRBJ1-5, with TRBD1 matching over 9 bases. The V gene's germline CDR1 is SQVTM and CDR2 ANQGSEA. This CDR3 has 16 residues. V shed 4 bases, J shed 1 base, and the junction held 8 bases outside the gene matches. CDR3 region: CSVAVFGQGSNQPQHF. The CDR3 DNA follows: TGCAGCGTTGCCGTATTCGGACAGGGGAGCAATCAGCCCCAGCATTTT. The whole variable domain, filled in from reference TRBV29-1 and TRBJ1-5, reads SAVISQKPSRDICQRGTSLTIQCQVDSQVTMMFWYRQQPGQSLTLIATANQGSEATYESGFVIDKFPISRPNLTFSTLTVSNMSPEDSSIYLCSVAVFGQGSNQPQHFGDGTRLSIL.

The chain couples TRBV12-3 or TRBV12-4 to TRBJ2-2; TRBD1 matches 7 bases. The CDR3 consists of 14 residues. The ends lost 6 bases at V and 7 bases at J; junction bases unmatched: 8. The CDR3: CASSLGQAGGELFF. The CDR3 region has the DNA TGTGCCAGCAGCCTCGGACAGGCGGGCGGGGAGCTGTTTTTT.

This chain links TRBV5-6 with TRBJ2-3, with 7 bases aligning to TRBD1. V was pared by 0 bases and J by 0 bases, with 7 bases of the junction left unmatched. The CDR3 runs to 17 residues. Germline CDR1 and CDR2: SGHDT and YYEEEE. DNA for the CDR3: TGTGCCAGCAGCTTGGGGGGACAGTCGACTAGCACAGATACGCAGTATTTT. It encodes CASSLGGQSTSTDTQYF.

Note on this clonotype: One end of the junction is discordant with germline, which a read error may explain. This rearrangement joins TRBV27 to TRBJ2-1, with 8 bases lining up with TRBD1. The length of the CDR3 is 14 residues. Germline CDR1 and CDR2: MNHEY and SMNVEV (reference sequence). DNA of the CDR3: TGTGCCGGCAGTGCAACAGGGGGCTACAATGAGCAGTTCTTC. Translation: CAGSATGGYNEQFF.